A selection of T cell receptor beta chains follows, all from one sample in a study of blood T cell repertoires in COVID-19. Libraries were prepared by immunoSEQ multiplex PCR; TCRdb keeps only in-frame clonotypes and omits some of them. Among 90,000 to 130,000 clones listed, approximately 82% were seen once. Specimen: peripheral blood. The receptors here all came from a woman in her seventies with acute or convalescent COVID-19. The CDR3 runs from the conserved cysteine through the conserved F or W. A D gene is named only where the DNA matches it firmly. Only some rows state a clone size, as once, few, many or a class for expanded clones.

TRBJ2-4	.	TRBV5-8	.	CASSAPLRNF	TGTGCCAGCAGCGCCCCCTTGAGGAACTTC
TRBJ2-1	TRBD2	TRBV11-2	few	CASSALLAGAYNEQFF	TGTGCCAGCAGCGCCTTACTAGCGGGAGCCTACAATGAGCAGTTCTTC
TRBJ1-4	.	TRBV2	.	CASSSGRWEEKLFF	TGTGCCAGCAGTTCAGGACGGTGGGAGGAAAAACTGTTTTTT
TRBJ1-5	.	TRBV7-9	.	CASSLDRQPQHF	TGTGCCAGCAGCTTAGATCGTCAGCCCCAGCATTTT
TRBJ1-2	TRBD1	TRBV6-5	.	CASSPQGARGYTF	TGTGCCAGCAGCCCACAGGGGGCGCGGGGCTACACCTTC
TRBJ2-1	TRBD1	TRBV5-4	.	CASSSYRGPYNEQFF	TGTGCCAGCAGCTCCTACAGGGGGCCTTACAATGAGCAGTTCTTC
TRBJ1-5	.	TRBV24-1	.	CATSASNQPQHF	TGTGCCACCAGCGCGAGCAATCAGCCCCAGCATTTT
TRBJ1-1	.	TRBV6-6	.	CASSQGRGPNTEAFF	TGTGCCAGCAGTCAAGGGCGGGGGCCGAACACTGAAGCTTTCTTT
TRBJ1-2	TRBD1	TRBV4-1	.	CASRGQGVNYGYTF	TGCGCCAGCAGGGGACAGGGAGTGAACTATGGCTACACCTTC
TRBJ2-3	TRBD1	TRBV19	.	CASSISGGRTDTQYF	TGTGCCAGTAGTATTTCAGGGGGTCGGACAGATACGCAGTATTTT
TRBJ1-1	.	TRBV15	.	CATSPGPYMNTEAFF	TGTGCCACCAGCCCAGGGCCGTACATGAACACTGAAGCTTTCTTT
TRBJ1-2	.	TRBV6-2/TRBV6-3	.	CASSYSGGYGYTF	TGTGCCAGCAGTTACTCGGGGGGCTATGGCTACACCTTC
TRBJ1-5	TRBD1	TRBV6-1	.	CASSEGTGPRQPQHF	TGTGCCAGCAGTGAAGGGACAGGACCAAGGCAGCCCCAGCATTTT
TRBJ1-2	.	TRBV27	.	CASSFAGSPGGYTF	TGTGCCAGCAGTTTCGCCGGATCCCCCGGGGGCTACACCTTC
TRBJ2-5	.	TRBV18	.	CASSPRADQETQYF	TGTGCCAGCTCACCGAGGGCAGACCAAGAGACCCAGTACTTC
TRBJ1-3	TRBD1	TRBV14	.	CASSQGTGVFLSGNTIYF	TGTGCCAGCAGCCAAGGGACAGGAGTTTTCCTCTCTGGAAACACCATATATTTT
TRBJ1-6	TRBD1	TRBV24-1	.	CATSEGTAYNSPLHF	TGTGCCACCAGTGAGGGGACAGCGTATAATTCACCCCTCCACTTT
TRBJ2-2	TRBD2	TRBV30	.	CAWTSGSGLTGELFF	TGTGCCTGGACTAGCGGGAGCGGACTCACCGGGGAGCTGTTTTTT
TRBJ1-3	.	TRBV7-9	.	CASSQAGPRSGNTIYF	TGTGCCAGCAGCCAGGCCGGTCCACGCTCTGGAAACACCATATATTTT
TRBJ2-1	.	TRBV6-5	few	CASSYSAARNAEQFF	TGTGCCAGCAGTTACTCGGCCGCTAGGAACGCTGAGCAGTTCTTC
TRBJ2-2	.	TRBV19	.	CASSIWGNTGELFF	TGTGCCAGTAGTATTTGGGGCAACACCGGGGAGCTGTTTTTT
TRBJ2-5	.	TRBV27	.	CASSFGGGVQETQYF	TGTGCCAGCAGTTTCGGAGGAGGAGTCCAAGAGACCCAGTACTTC
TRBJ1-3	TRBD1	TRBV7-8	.	CASSPAIGQVYF	TGTGCCAGCAGCCCCGCCATCGGACAGGTATATTTT
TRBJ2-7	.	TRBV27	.	CASSLGQGAYEQYF	TGTGCCAGCAGTTTAGGGCAGGGTGCCTACGAGCAGTACTTC